Each of the 31 T cell receptor beta chains below was sequenced from the same sample in a study of blood T cell repertoires in COVID-19. Some clones are missing from TCRdb's copy, which holds only in-frame ones; the method was immunoSEQ multiplex PCR. The data hold approximately 60,000 clones, with about 81% observed a single time. The sequenced material came from peripheral blood. These receptors were obtained from a woman aged 55 to 70 with acute or convalescent COVID-19.

The V and J genes are TRBV7-8 and TRBJ2-1; 15 positions agree with TRBD2. The CDR3 loop spans 18 amino acids. Trimming at V came to 5 bases and at J to 2 bases, leaving 7 bases not matched to a gene. From germline, CDR1 is SGHVS and CDR2 FQNEAQ. DNA of the CDR3: TGTGCCAGCAGCAAATGGACTAGCGGGGGGGCCCCCTACAATGAGCAGTTCTTC. Amino acid sequence: CASSKWTSGGAPYNEQFF.

The V gene is TRBV3-1 (or the pseudogene TRBV3-2), the J gene TRBJ1-1; D not resolved. The CDR3 has 14 residues. Germline CDR1 LGHDT, CDR2 YNNKEL (reference sequence). The germline V and J ends were trimmed by 4 bases and 6 bases, with 15 bases remaining between them. The CDR3 sequence is CASSRRLGEAEAFF. The CDR3 region has the DNA TGTGCCAGCAGCCGGAGACTTGGGGAGGCTGAAGCTTTCTTT.

The rearrangement joins TRBV5-4 to TRBJ1-1, with D unresolved. The CDR3 is made up of 13 amino acids. Germline V lookup: CDR1 SGHNT, CDR2 YYREEE (reference sequence). V lost 5 bases, J lost 0 bases, and 8 bases lay in between. The CDR3 DNA reads as TGTGCCAGCAGGGAGGGTATGAACACTGAAGCTTTCTTT. As protein: CASREGMNTEAFF.

This chain uses TRBV6-6 with TRBJ1-2; D is undetermined. The CDR3 has 12 residues. CDR1 and CDR2 from the germline V gene are MNHNY and SVGAGI (reference sequence). V lost 10 bases to trimming and J lost 4 bases, with 13 bases between them. CDR3 in DNA: TGTGCCACCTCTCGTTCGGGCTATGGCTACACCTTC. Translated: CATSRSGYGYTF.

The chain employs TRBV24-1 and TRBJ2-7; 7 bases align to TRBD1. The germline CDR1 and CDR2 sequences are KGHDR and SFDVKD. This CDR3 spans 12 amino acids. V trimming: 7 bases; J trimming: 2 bases; junction bases outside the gene matches: 1. In DNA form, the CDR3 reads TGTGCCACCAGAGACAGGGCCTACGAGCAGTACTTC. Protein: CATRDRAYEQYF.

The chain combines TRBV2 with TRBJ1-5; D is ambiguous. Germline CDR1 reads SNHLY; CDR2 reads FYNNEI. Trimming took off 7 bases at V and 1 base at J, with 11 bases between the two ends. CDR3 length equals 14 residues. CDR3 DNA sequence: TGTGCCAGCACCCGGGGTCTAAGCAATCAGCCCCAGCATTTT. This translates into CASTRGLSNQPQHF.

The V gene is TRBV7-9, the J gene TRBJ1-6; D is ambiguous. The CDR3 sequence is 13 residues long. Germline CDR1 is SEHNR and CDR2 is FQNEAQ (reference sequence). The chain's CDR3 is CASRGTYNSPLHF. As DNA, the CDR3 is TGTGCTTCTCGGGGAACCTATAATTCACCCCTCCACTTT.

The CDR3 sequence: CASSEADGQGNEQFF. CDR3 coding DNA: TGTGCCAGCAGTGAAGCGGACGGACAGGGCAATGAGCAGTTCTTC. The V and J genes are TRBV2 and TRBJ2-1, with TRBD1 matching 8 bases. This CDR3 spans 15 amino acids. Germline V CDR1 and CDR2: SNHLY, FYNNEI. Unmatched junction bases numbered 4, after V lost 0 bases and J lost 6 bases. Full variable domain (remainder filled in from reference TRBV2 and TRBJ2-1): EPEVTQTPSHQVTQMGQEVILRCVPISNHLYFYWYRQILGQKVEFLVSFYNNEISEKSEIFDDQFSVERPDGSNFTLKIRSTKLEDSAMYFCASSEADGQGNEQFFGPGTRLTVL.

V usage is TRBV25-1 and J usage is TRBJ2-7; 11 positions agree with TRBD1. V dropped 4 bases and J dropped 2; count of bases not matched to a gene: 4. The length of the CDR3 is 15 residues. The germline CDR1 and CDR2 sequences are MGHDK and SYGVNS. CDR3 DNA: TGTGCCAGCAGTGCTCCGGGACAGGGGGCCTACGAGCAGTACTTC. It codes for CASSAPGQGAYEQYF.

This sequence joins TRBV6-5 and TRBJ2-1; 7 nucleotides match TRBD2. The V gene's germline CDR1 is MNHEY and CDR2 SVGAGI. V was clipped by 8 bases and J by 10 bases; unmatched bases: 17. The CDR3 contains 15 residues. This CDR3 is CASPSRLAPGEEQFF. The CDR3 bases are TGTGCCAGCCCGAGCCGACTAGCCCCTGGCGAGGAGCAGTTCTTC.

This chain links TRBV7-2 with TRBJ2-2, with D uncertain. The germline CDR1 and CDR2 sequences are SGHTA and FQGNSA. Trimming cost V 1 base and J 6 bases, with 9 bases left between them. CDR3 length: 14 residues. The CDR3 here is CASSLDFEAGELFF. The CDR3 DNA reads TGTGCCAGCAGCTTAGACTTTGAGGCCGGGGAGCTGTTTTTT.

This chain links TRBV3-1 (or the pseudogene TRBV3-2) with TRBJ1-1; D may be TRBD1 (6 bases). CDR1 is LGHDT, CDR2 YNNKEL, per germline (reference sequence). V lost 2 bases, J lost 3 bases, and 16 bases lay in between. The CDR3 sequence is 16 residues long. The CDR3 is CASSQIVGRGDTEAFF. DNA of the CDR3: TGTGCCAGCAGCCAAATAGTGGGCAGGGGTGACACTGAAGCTTTCTTT.

This chain links TRBV7-8 with TRBJ2-3, with D unclear. Trimming took off 1 base at V and 6 bases at J, with 8 bases between the two ends. This CDR3 is 13 amino acids long. The germline CDR1 and CDR2 sequences are SGHVS and FQNEAQ. The CDR3 DNA sequence: TGTGCCAGCAGCTTAGTCCTCGGGGATACGCAGTATTTT. Translating it yields CASSLVLGDTQYF.

This chain connects TRBV7-9 to TRBJ1-1; D is undetermined. The CDR3 length is 14 residues. Trimming cost V 7 bases and J 3 bases, with 15 bases left between them. Germline lookup yields CDR1 SEHNR and CDR2 FQNEAQ (reference sequence). In nucleotides, the CDR3 is TGTGCCAGCAACCAACCGAACCGGGACACTGAAGCTTTCTTT. Translated: CASNQPNRDTEAFF.

The chain recombines TRBV29-1 with TRBJ1-2, with 9 bases matching TRBD1. The CDR3 covers 13 residues. Trimming removed 1 base from V and 6 bases from J; junction bases left unmatched: 3. Germline loops: CDR1 SQVTM, CDR2 ANQGSEA. CDR3 bases: TGCAGCGTTGAAGCAGGACAGGGGAATGGCTACACCTTC. As protein: CSVEAGQGNGYTF.

This chain links TRBV30 with TRBJ2-2; 11 nucleotides match TRBD1. Germline V gives CDR1 GTSNPN, CDR2 SVGIG (reference sequence). With 5 bases clipped from V and 6 bases from J, the junction kept 5 bases outside the gene matches. The CDR3 has 14 amino acids. Written as DNA, the CDR3 is TGTGCCTGGCCCCCGGGACAGGGGGCCGGGGAGCTGTTTTTT. Translation: CAWPPGQGAGELFF.

The rearrangement uses TRBV30 and TRBJ1-1; no reliable D call. This CDR3 is built from 11 residues. V was pared by 4 bases and J by 2 bases, with 5 bases between. The germline V gene encodes CDR1 GTSNPN and CDR2 SVGIG (reference sequence). CDR3 DNA sequence: TGTGCCTGGACCAGAAACACTGAAGCTTTCTTT. Amino acid sequence: CAWTRNTEAFF.

V and J are TRBV5-6 and TRBJ2-5; D is unresolved. The V and J ends lost 4 bases and 1 base respectively, with 11 bases between them. CDR3 length: 14 residues. Germline V CDR1 and CDR2: SGHDT, YYEEEE. CDR3 loop: CASSLQRGQETQYF. The DNA of the CDR3 is TGTGCCAGCAGCCTGCAGCGAGGCCAAGAGACCCAGTACTTC. Drawing the rest from reference TRBV5-6 and TRBJ2-5, the complete variable domain is DAGVTQSPTHLIKTRGQQVTLRCSPKSGHDTVSWYQQALGQGPQFIFQYYEEEERQRGNFPDRFSGHQFPNYSSELNVNALLLGDSALYLCASSLQRGQETQYFGPGTRLLVL.

The chain recombines TRBV7-8 with TRBJ1-4; D unclear. The CDR3 sequence is 17 residues long. Germline V gene sequence: CDR1 SGHVS, CDR2 FQNEAQ. Trimming removed 0 bases from V and 0 bases from J, with 11 bases in between. The CDR3, as DNA: TGTGCCAGCAGCTTAGCGGGTCGAGGTCCAACTAATGAAAAACTGTTTTTT. Translated: CASSLAGRGPTNEKLFF.

The V and J genes are TRBV19 and TRBJ1-2, with 9 positions matching TRBD1. The ends lost 2 bases at V and 6 bases at J; junction bases unmatched: 10. CDR1 LNHDA and CDR2 SQIVND come from the germline V gene (reference sequence). The CDR3 is 16 residues long. Here the CDR3 DNA reads TGTGCCAGTAGTATAAATCATCTGGGACAGGGAGATGGCTACACCTTC. Translating gives CASSINHLGQGDGYTF.

The rearrangement joins TRBV4-1 to TRBJ2-3; 9 positions agree with TRBD1. This CDR3 is built from 17 residues. CDR1 and CDR2 (germline): MGHRA, YSYEKL. Trimming at V came to 4 bases and at J to 1 base, leaving 9 bases not matched to a gene. CDR3 nucleotide sequence: TGCGCCAGCAGCCCGGACAGGGGTGCGGAGGGCACAGATACGCAGTATTTT. Its protein product is CASSPDRGAEGTDTQYF.

This rearrangement joins TRBV5-1 to TRBJ2-2; 10 nucleotides match TRBD1. J lost 6 bases, V lost 4 bases, and 6 bases had no gene match. The CDR3 extends over 15 amino acids. From germline, CDR1 is SGHRS and CDR2 YFSETQ. This CDR3 reads CASSGGTGESGELFF. The CDR3, as DNA: TGCGCCAGCAGCGGGGGGACAGGGGAGTCCGGGGAGCTGTTTTTT. Full variable domain (outside the CDR3, taken from reference TRBV5-1 and TRBJ2-2): KAGVTQTPRYLIKTRGQQVTLSCSPISGHRSVSWYQQTPGQGLQFLFEYFSETQRNKGNFPGRFSGRQFSNSRSEMNVSTLELGDSALYLCASSGGTGESGELFFGEGSRLTVL.

The chain carries TRBV5-1 and TRBJ2-3; 8 nucleotides agree with TRBD1. Germline-derived CDR1 and CDR2 are SGHRS and YFSETQ. The trim removed 4 bases at V and 3 bases at J, leaving 7 bases unmatched. The length of the CDR3 is 15 residues. CDR3 bases: TGCGCCAGCAGCCTAAGGACAGGGAGAACAGATACGCAGTATTTT. Translated: CASSLRTGRTDTQYF.

This clone turned up a few times. The chain couples TRBV24-1 to TRBJ2-7; 7 bases fit TRBD1. There are 13 residues in the CDR3. After removal of 12 bases from V and 1 base from J, the junction contained 8 bases not matched to a gene. Per the germline V gene, CDR1 is KGHDR and CDR2 is SFDVKD. CDR3 in amino acids: CAHRGQESYEQYF. In DNA, the CDR3 is TGTGCCCACCGCGGACAGGAATCCTACGAGCAGTACTTC.

This rearrangement joins TRBV6-5 to TRBJ1-1; D gene unclear. Germline CDR1 is MNHEY and CDR2 is SVGAGI. The CDR3 contains 15 residues. V was pared by 2 bases and J by 0 bases, with 10 bases between. The CDR3 nucleotides read TGTGCCAGCAGTTACGGATCGGGTTTGAACACTGAAGCTTTCTTT. Translation gives CASSYGSGLNTEAFF.

The V gene is TRBV4-2, the J gene TRBJ2-7; D remains unclear. V was shortened by 6 bases and J by 3 bases, with 12 bases between the two germline ends. CDR1 is LGHNA and CDR2 is YNFKEQ in the germline V gene. The CDR3 is 13 residues long. CDR3 bases: TGTGCCAGCAGTCCCCTTGGCAGCTACGAGCAGTACTTC. This codes for CASSPLGSYEQYF.

This sequence joins TRBV2 and TRBJ2-1; a weak D match, TRBD2 (6 bases). There are 16 residues in the CDR3. Per the germline V gene, CDR1 is SNHLY and CDR2 is FYNNEI. The ends were cut back, 2 bases at V and 4 bases at J, with 15 bases in the middle. The CDR3 loop is CASSERAGTYYNEQFF. CDR3 nucleotides: TGTGCCAGCAGTGAACGTGCGGGGACTTATTACAATGAGCAGTTCTTC.

The chain couples TRBV7-9 to TRBJ1-4; D unresolved. CDR1 and CDR2 (germline): SEHNR, FQNEAQ (reference sequence). Trimming pared 4 bases from V and 0 bases from J, leaving 9 bases between. The CDR3 covers 15 residues. DNA of the CDR3: TGTGCCAGCAGCTCCCCCGGTCCAACTAATGAAAAACTGTTTTTT. It encodes CASSSPGPTNEKLFF.

The rearrangement joins TRBV18 to TRBJ1-2, with D unclear. V was cut by 6 bases and J by 3 bases, with 11 bases left in between. There are 13 residues in the CDR3. Germline V gives CDR1 KGHSH, CDR2 LQKENI. The CDR3 sequence: CASSPAQDYGYTF. DNA for the CDR3: TGTGCCAGCTCTCCCGCCCAGGACTATGGCTACACCTTC. The variable domain in full, with the rest retrieved from reference TRBV18 and TRBJ1-2, is NAGVMQNPRHLVRRRGQEARLRCSPMKGHSHVYWYRQLPEEGLKFMVYLQKENIIDESGMPKERFSAEFPKEGPSILRIQQVVRGDSAAYFCASSPAQDYGYTFGSGTRLTVV.

This clone occurred a few times. The chain couples TRBV7-2 to TRBJ2-7; TRBD2 is a possible D gene (6 bases). V dropped 1 base and J dropped 5 bases, with 12 bases sitting between them. The germline V gene has CDR1 SGHTA and CDR2 FQGNSA. The CDR3 totals 14 residues. The CDR3 sequence is CASSLVAGTDEQYF. DNA for the CDR3: TGTGCCAGCAGCTTAGTGGCGGGGACGGACGAGCAGTACTTC.

This clone was seen a few times. This chain connects TRBV7-9 to TRBJ1-1; 8 nucleotides agree with TRBD1. CDR1 SEHNR and CDR2 FQNEAQ come from the germline V gene (reference sequence). V lost 1 base to trimming and J lost 6 bases; unmatched junction nucleotides: 4. The CDR3 extends over 14 amino acids. CDR3 amino acids: CASSLGQGSSEAFF. In DNA form, the CDR3 reads TGTGCCAGCAGCTTAGGACAGGGGAGCTCTGAAGCTTTCTTT.